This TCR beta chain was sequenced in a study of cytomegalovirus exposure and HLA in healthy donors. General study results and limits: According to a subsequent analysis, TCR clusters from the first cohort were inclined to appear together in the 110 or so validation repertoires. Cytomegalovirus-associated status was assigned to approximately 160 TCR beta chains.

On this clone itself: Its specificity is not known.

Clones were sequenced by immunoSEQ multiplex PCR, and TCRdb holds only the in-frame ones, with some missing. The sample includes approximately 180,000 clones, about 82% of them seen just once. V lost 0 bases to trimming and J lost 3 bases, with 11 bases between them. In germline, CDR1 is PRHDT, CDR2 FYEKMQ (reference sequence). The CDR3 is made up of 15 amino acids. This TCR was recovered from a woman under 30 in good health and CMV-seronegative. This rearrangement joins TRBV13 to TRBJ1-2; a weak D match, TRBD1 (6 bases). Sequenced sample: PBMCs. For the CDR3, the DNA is TGTGCCAGCAGCTTAGGCCGGGGGGGGCACTATGGCTACACCTTC. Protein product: CASSLGRGGHYGYTF.